This T cell receptor beta chain is drawn from a study of cytomegalovirus exposure and HLA in healthy donors. The PCR contained 60 Vbeta and 13 Jbeta primers. Sequenced by immunoSEQ multiplex PCR; TCRdb stores in-frame clones only, minus some. The data show approximately 120,000 clones, with about 84% seen just once and 3% to 4% held by the top ten. Trimming cost V 2 bases and J 7 bases, with 13 bases left between them. The CDR3 is made up of 14 amino acids. Germline loops: CDR1 KGHSH, CDR2 LQKENI. Sequenced input: PBMCs. V usage is TRBV18 and J usage is TRBJ2-3; perhaps TRBD1 as D (6 bases). The receptor comes from a man younger than 35 in good health and CMV-seropositive. The CDR3 protein is CASSPGGSGYTQYF. CDR3 nucleotide sequence: TGTGCCAGCTCACCAGGGGGCTCGGGGTATACGCAGTATTTT.